This TCR beta chain was recorded in a study of tumor-infiltrating lymphocytes in localized non-small cell lung cancer. Study observations and caveats: Different pieces of the same tissue were used for each assay. Only some patients had TCR sequencing, depending on available tissue.

With regard to this clone: The antigen is not known.

Data came from immunoSEQ multiplex PCR; TCRdb stores just in-frame clones and leaves some out. The top ten clones hold approximately 12% of a sample with more than 9,500 clones, about 84% of them seen once. V dropped 7 bases and J dropped 1; count of bases not matched to a gene: 13. Germline V gene data show CDR1 as ENHRY and CDR2 as SYGVKD. CDR3 length: 18 amino acids. The chain has TRBV10-3 and TRBJ2-3; 11 bases fit TRBD2. This clonotype originated in a human donor with non-small cell lung cancer. The sequenced sample was uninvolved lung tissue not adjacent to the tumor. Here the CDR3 DNA reads TGTGCCATCACCCCGAGTAGCGGGGGGGGCGCAGGCACAGATACGCAGTATTTT. It is translated as CAITPSSGGGAGTDTQYF.